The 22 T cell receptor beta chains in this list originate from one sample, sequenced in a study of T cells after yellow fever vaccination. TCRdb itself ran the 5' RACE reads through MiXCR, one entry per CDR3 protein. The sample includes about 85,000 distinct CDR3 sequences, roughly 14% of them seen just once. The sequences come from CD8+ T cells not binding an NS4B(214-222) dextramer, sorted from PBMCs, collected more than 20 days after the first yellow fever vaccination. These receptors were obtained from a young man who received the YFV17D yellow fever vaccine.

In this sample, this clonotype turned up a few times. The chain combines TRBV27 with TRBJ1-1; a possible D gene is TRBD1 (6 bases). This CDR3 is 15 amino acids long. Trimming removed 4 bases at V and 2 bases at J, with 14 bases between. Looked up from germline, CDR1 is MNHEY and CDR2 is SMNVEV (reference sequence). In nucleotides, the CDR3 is TGTGCCAGCAGTTCTTGGACAGCAATTAACACTGAAGCTTTCTTT. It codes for CASSSWTAINTEAFF.

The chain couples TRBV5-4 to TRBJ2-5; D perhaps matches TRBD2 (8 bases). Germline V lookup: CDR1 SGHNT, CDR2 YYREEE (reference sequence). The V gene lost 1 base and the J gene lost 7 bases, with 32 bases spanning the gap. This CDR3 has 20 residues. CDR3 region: CASSLPGGTAKKDLGRTQYF. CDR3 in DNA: TGTGCCAGCAGCTTGCCGGGAGGGACAGCTAAGAAGGATTTGGGGAGGACCCAGTACTTC.

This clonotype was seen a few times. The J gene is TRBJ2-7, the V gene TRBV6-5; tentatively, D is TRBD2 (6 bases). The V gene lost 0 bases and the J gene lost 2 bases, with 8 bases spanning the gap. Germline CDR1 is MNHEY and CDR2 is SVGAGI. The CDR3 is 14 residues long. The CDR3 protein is CASSYSGGTYEQYV. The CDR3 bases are TGTGCCAGCAGTTACTCGGGCGGGACCTACGAGCAGTACGTC.

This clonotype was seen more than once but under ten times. DNA for the CDR3: TGTGCCAGCAGCCAAGGCGCCTTCAGCCTGGTCTATGGCTACACCTTC. Translating gives CASSQGAFSLVYGYTF. This chain connects TRBV14 to TRBJ1-2; no clear D gene. Germline CDR1 SGHDN, CDR2 FVKESK. The CDR3 extends over 16 amino acids. Trimming took off 1 base at V and 4 bases at J, with 16 bases between the two ends.

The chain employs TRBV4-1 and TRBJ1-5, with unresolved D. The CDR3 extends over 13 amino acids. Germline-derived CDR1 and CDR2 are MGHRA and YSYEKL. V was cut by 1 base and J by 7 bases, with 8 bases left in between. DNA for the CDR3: TGCGCCAGCAGCCAAGTTCCAGAACAGCCCCAGCATTTT. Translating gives CASSQVPEQPQHF.

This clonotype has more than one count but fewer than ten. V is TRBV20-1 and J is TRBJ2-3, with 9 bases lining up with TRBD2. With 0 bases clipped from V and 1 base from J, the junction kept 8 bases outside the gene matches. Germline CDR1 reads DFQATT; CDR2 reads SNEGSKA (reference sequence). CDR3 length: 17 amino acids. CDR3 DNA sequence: TGCAGTGCTAGAGATCGCGTAGCGGGGGTGCGCACAGATACGCAGTATTTT. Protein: CSARDRVAGVRTDTQYF.

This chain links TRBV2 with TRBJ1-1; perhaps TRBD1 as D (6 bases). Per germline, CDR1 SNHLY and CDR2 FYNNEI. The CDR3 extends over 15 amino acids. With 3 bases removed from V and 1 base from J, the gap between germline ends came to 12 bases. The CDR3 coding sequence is TGTGCCAGCAGTGACGGGGGCGTGGGGAACACTGAAGCTTTCTTT. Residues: CASSDGGVGNTEAFF. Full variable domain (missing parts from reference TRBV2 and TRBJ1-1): EPEVTQTPSHQVTQMGQEVILRCVPISNHLYFYWYRQILGQKVEFLVSFYNNEISEKSEIFDDQFSVERPDGSNFTLKIRSTKLEDSAMYFCASSDGGVGNTEAFFGQGTRLTVV.

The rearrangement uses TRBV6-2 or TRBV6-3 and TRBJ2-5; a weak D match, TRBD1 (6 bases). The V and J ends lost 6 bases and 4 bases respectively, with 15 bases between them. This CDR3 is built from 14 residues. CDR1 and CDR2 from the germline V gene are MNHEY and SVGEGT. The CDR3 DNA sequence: TGTGCCAGCAGACGCCAGGGGTTCAGAGAGACCCAGTACTTC. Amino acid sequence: CASRRQGFRETQYF.

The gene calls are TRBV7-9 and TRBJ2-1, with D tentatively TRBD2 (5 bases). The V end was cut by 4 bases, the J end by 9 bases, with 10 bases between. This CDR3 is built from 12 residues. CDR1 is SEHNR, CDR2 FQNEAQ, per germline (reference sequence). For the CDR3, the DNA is TGTGCCAGCAGCTACGGGGATAGTGAGCAGTTCTTC. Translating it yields CASSYGDSEQFF.

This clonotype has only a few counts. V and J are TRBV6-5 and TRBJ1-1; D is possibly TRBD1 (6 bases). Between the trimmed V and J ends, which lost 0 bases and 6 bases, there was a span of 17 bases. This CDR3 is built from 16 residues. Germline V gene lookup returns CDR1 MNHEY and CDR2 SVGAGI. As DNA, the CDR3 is TGTGCCAGCAGTTACTCAGTAGAGAGGGGGAAGGCTGAAGCTTTCTTT. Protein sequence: CASSYSVERGKAEAFF.

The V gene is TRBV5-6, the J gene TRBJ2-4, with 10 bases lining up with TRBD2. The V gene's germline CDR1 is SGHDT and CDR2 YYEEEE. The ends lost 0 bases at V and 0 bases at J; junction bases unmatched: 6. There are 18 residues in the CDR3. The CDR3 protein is CASSLVAGGTSAKNIQYF. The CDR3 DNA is TGTGCCAGCAGCTTGGTAGCGGGGGGTACTTCAGCCAAAAACATTCAGTACTTC.

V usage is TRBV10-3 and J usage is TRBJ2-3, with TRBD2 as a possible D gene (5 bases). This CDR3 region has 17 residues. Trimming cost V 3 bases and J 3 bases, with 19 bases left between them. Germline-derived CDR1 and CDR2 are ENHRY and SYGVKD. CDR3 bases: TGTGCCATCAGTGACCTCGAGGGAGCGGCAAGTACAGATACGCAGTATTTT. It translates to CAISDLEGAASTDTQYF.

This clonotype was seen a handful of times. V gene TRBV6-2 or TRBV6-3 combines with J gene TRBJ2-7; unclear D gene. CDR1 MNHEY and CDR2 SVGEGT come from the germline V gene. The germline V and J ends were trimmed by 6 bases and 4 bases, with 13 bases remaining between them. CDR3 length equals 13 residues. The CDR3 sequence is CASSAPSRYEQYV. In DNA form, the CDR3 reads TGTGCCAGCAGCGCTCCGTCGAGGTACGAGCAGTACGTC.

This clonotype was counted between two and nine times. CDR3 nucleotide sequence: TGCAGCGTTACAGGGGGGTCGGGCTACACCTTC. Translating gives CSVTGGSGYTF. V and J are TRBV29-1 and TRBJ1-2; 8 positions agree with TRBD1. V lost 5 bases to trimming and J lost 8 bases; unmatched junction nucleotides: 4. Germline CDR1 reads SQVTM; CDR2 reads ANQGSEA. The CDR3 spans 11 residues.

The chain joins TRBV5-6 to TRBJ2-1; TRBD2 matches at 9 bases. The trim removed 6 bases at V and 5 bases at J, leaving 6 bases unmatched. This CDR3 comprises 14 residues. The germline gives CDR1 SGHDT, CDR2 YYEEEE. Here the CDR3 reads CASTSGANDNEQFF. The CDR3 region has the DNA TGTGCCAGCACTAGCGGGGCTAACGACAATGAGCAGTTCTTC.

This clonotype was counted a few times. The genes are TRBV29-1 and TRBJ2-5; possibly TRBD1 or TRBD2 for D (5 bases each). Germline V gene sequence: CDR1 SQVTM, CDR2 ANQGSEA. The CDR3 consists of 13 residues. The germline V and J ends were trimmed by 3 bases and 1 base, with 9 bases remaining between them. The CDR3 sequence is CSVDEGIQETQYF. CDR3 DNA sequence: TGCAGCGTTGATGAGGGGATCCAAGAGACCCAGTACTTC.

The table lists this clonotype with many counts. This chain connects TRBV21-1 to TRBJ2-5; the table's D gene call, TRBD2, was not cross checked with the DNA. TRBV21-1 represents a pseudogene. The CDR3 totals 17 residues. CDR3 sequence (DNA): TGTGCCAGCAGCAAAAAGGGGCTAGCGGGGGGGCCAGAGACCCAGTACTTC. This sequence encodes CASSKKGLAGGPETQYF.

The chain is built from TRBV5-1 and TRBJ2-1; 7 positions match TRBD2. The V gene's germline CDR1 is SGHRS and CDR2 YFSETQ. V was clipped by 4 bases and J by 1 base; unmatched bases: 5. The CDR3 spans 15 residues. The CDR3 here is CASSLSGQSYNEQFF. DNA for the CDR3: TGCGCCAGCAGCCTTAGCGGGCAGTCCTACAATGAGCAGTTCTTC.

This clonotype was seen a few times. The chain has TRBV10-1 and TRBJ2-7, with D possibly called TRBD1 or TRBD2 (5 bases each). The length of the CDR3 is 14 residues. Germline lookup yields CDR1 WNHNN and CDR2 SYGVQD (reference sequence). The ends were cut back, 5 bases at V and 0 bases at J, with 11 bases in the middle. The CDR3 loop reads CASSKGRGSYEQYF. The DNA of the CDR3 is TGCGCCAGCAGTAAGGGACGGGGCTCCTACGAGCAGTACTTC.

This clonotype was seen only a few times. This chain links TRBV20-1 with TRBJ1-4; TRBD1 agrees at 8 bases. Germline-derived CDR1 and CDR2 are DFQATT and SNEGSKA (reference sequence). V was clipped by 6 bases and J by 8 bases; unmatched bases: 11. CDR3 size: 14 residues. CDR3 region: CSALGGQVGEKLFF. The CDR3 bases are TGCAGTGCACTGGGGGGACAGGTTGGGGAAAAACTGTTTTTT.

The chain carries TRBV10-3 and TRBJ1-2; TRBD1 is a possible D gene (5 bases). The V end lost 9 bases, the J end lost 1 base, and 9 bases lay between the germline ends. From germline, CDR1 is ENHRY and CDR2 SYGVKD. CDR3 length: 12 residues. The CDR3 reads CAIGANNYGYTF. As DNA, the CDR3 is TGTGCCATTGGGGCAAATAACTATGGCTACACCTTC.

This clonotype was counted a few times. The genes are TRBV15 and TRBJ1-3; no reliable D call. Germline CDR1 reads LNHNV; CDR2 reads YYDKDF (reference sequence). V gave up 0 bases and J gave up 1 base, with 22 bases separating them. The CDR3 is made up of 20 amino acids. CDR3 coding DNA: TGTGCCACCAGCAGAGATTACGAAGGGATTTTCTCTACTTCTGGAAACACCATATATTTT. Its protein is CATSRDYEGIFSTSGNTIYF. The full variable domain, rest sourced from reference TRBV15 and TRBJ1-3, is DAMVIQNPRYQVTQFGKPVTLSCSQTLNHNVMYWYQQKSSQAPKLLFHYYDKDFNNEADTPDNFQSRRPNTSFCFLDIRSPGLGDTAMYLCATSRDYEGIFSTSGNTIYFGEGSWLTVV.